A selection of T cell receptor beta chains follows, all from one sample in a study of blood T cell repertoires in COVID-19. Assay: immunoSEQ multiplex PCR; the TCRdb copy retains only in-frame clones and omits some. The table has about 140,000 clones, approximately 80% seen once; the top ten hold 1.5% to 2%. Source material: PBMCs or T cells enriched from blood (not recorded which). All receptors derive from a woman younger than 30 who had been exposed to COVID-19. Each CDR3 is given with its conserved first and last residue. A D gene is named only where the DNA matches it firmly. Rows may omit the clone size; those that give it use once, few, many or a size class.

J	size	D	V	DNA	CDR3
TRBJ2-3	.	.	TRBV5-1	TGCGCCAGCAGCCCCCGGACAGTGGGCACAGATACGCAGTATTTT	CASSPRTVGTDTQYF
TRBJ1-5	.	.	TRBV6-2/TRBV6-3	TGTGCCAGCAGTCGGACAAATCAGCCCCAGCATTTT	CASSRTNQPQHF
TRBJ1-2	.	TRBD1	TRBV2	TGTGCCAGCAGACGACAGGGGAACTATGGCTACACCTTC	CASRRQGNYGYTF
TRBJ2-1	.	.	TRBV6-2/TRBV6-3	TGTGCCAGCAGTCCCTTCGGGGAGCAGTTCTTC	CASSPFGEQFF
TRBJ1-2	.	.	TRBV5-5	TGTGCCAGCAGCCGGGACATGGGTGGCTACACCTTC	CASSRDMGGYTF
TRBJ1-1	.	.	TRBV19	TGTGCCAGTGGGGGGAGTAGGCCGCGGAACACTGAAGCTTTCTTT	CASGGSRPRNTEAFF
TRBJ1-2	.	.	TRBV28	TGTGCCAGCAGTTTATCAGGGACTGAAACCGAGGGCTACACCTTC	CASSLSGTETEGYTF
TRBJ1-2	.	TRBD1	TRBV10-3	TGTGCCATCACCGACAGGGGGATCTATGGCTACACCTTC	CAITDRGIYGYTF
TRBJ2-3	once	TRBD2	TRBV3-1/TRBV3-2	TGTGCCAGCAGCCAAGTCGTCGGGACTAGCGCCCCAGATACGCAGTATTTT	CASSQVVGTSAPDTQYF
TRBJ1-3	.	.	TRBV5-8	TGTGCCAGCAGCTTTCGTCTAGACTCTGGAAACACCATATATTTT	CASSFRLDSGNTIYF
TRBJ2-7	.	.	TRBV11-3	TGTGCCAGCAGCTACGGACAGACCGGCGAGCAGTACTTC	CASSYGQTGEQYF
TRBJ1-1	.	.	TRBV29-1	TGCAGCGTTGTCGGGTACACTGAAGCTTTCTTT	CSVVGYTEAFF
TRBJ2-1	once	.	TRBV3-1/TRBV3-2	TGTGCCAGCAGCCAAGACCCGCGTACGTTGCGGGCTGGTACGTGGGATGAGCAGTTCTTC	CASSQDPRTLRAGTWDEQFF
TRBJ1-2	.	TRBD1	TRBV4-2	TGTGCCAGCAGCCAAGGACAGGGGGCGGATGGCTACACCTTC	CASSQGQGADGYTF
TRBJ1-1	.	TRBD1	TRBV7-9	TGTGCCAGCAGCTTAACCCGGACAGGAGGAACAACTGAAGCTTTCTTT	CASSLTRTGGTTEAFF
TRBJ1-5	.	.	TRBV5-8	TGTGCCTCGGAAGTGGCGGGGATTTATAGCAATCAGCCCCAGCATTTT	CASEVAGIYSNQPQHF
TRBJ2-3	.	.	TRBV7-2	TGTGCCAGCAGCTACCAGGGATGGGATACGCAGTATTTT	CASSYQGWDTQYF
TRBJ2-1	once	.	TRBV19	TGTGCCAGTAGTATAGCCCGACCGCCTAGCCGTGAGCAGTTCTTC	CASSIARPPSREQFF
TRBJ1-5	few	.	TRBV27	TGTGCCAGCTCTAGGGGAAACCAAAATCAGCCCCAGCATTTT	CASSRGNQNQPQHF
TRBJ1-5	.	.	TRBV10-1	TGCGCCAGCAGTGAGTTGACAGGTCCCAATCAGCCCCAGCATTTT	CASSELTGPNQPQHF
TRBJ2-7	.	.	TRBV9	TGTGCCAGCAGAGAGTGGGCGGGAATCTACGAGCAGTACTTC	CASREWAGIYEQYF
TRBJ1-3	.	TRBD1	TRBV27	TGTGCCAGCAGTTTATCGACAGGGGCTGGAAACACCATATATTTT	CASSLSTGAGNTIYF
TRBJ2-7	many	.	TRBV9	TGTGCCAGCAGCGTGGGCGGGACAGACATCGCCTACGAGCAGTACTTC	CASSVGGTDIAYEQYF
TRBJ2-7	.	TRBD1	TRBV7-8	TGTGCCAGCAGCTTAGCGTCAGGGGGACAGGGCTACTACGAGCAGTACTTC	CASSLASGGQGYYEQYF
TRBJ2-2	.	TRBD2	TRBV28	TGTGCCAGCAGTCTAGGACTAGCGGGAGGTCGCGGCGGGGAGCTGTTTTTT	CASSLGLAGGRGGELFF
TRBJ2-1	.	TRBD2	TRBV5-4	TGTGCCAGCAGCTTGGGGGGACTAGCGGGGGACAATGAGCAGTTCTTC	CASSLGGLAGDNEQFF
TRBJ2-5	.	.	TRBV19	TGTGCCAGTAGTATTAAACGGTACCAAGAGACCCAGTACTTC	CASSIKRYQETQYF
TRBJ2-4	.	.	TRBV5-4	TGTGCCAGCAGCTTCGGGGGAAACATTCAGTACTTC	CASSFGGNIQYF
TRBJ1-5	.	.	TRBV28	TGTGCCAGCAGTTCACAAAGAATAACACGAAATCAGCCCCAGCATTTT	CASSSQRITRNQPQHF
TRBJ1-2	.	TRBD1	TRBV30	TGTGCCTGGAGTTACCGGGACAGCCTCTCCTTC	CAWSYRDSLSF
TRBJ1-2	once	TRBD1	TRBV19	TGTGCCAGTAGCTCTCCTTGGACAGGCACGAACTATGGCTACACCTTC	CASSSPWTGTNYGYTF
TRBJ2-2	.	.	TRBV3-1/TRBV3-2	TGTGCCAGCAGTCGTCAAACAGGTAACACCGGGGAGCTGTTTTTT	CASSRQTGNTGELFF
TRBJ1-1	.	.	TRBV12-5	TGTGCTAGTGGTTTGTTGAAATACCTTAACAGGGAGAACACTGAAGCTTTCTTT	CASGLLKYLNRENTEAFF
TRBJ2-7	.	TRBD2	TRBV5-4	TGTGCCAGCAGCACCAAAACTAGCGGGAGACGGAACGAGCAGTACTTC	CASSTKTSGRRNEQYF
TRBJ1-4	.	.	TRBV27	TGTGCCAGCAGTTTAGGGGGGTGGCGAGTTGAAAAACTGTTTTTT	CASSLGGWRVEKLFF
TRBJ1-2	once	.	TRBV28	TGTGCCAGCAGCTCCCCCCAGGGATCTTATGGCTACACCTTC	CASSSPQGSYGYTF
TRBJ2-6	.	.	TRBV9	TGTGCCAGCAGCACAGGAGGACAGCCCCTATCCGTCCTGACTTTC	CASSTGGQPLSVLTF
TRBJ2-1	.	TRBD1	TRBV7-9	TGTGCCAGCAGCCCGGGACAGAGGGTCTTCAATGAGCAGTTCTTC	CASSPGQRVFNEQFF
TRBJ1-4	once	.	TRBV30	TGTGCCTGGAGTGTCGGCCCCGGGGGTGGAGAAAAACTGTTTTTT	CAWSVGPGGGEKLFF
TRBJ2-1	.	TRBD2	TRBV20-1	TGCAGTGCTAGTTTACTAGCGGAGAACAATGAGCAGTTCTTC	CSASLLAENNEQFF
TRBJ2-1	.	TRBD2	TRBV4-3	TGCGCCAGCAGCCAAGACCCTAGCGGGAGTGGTGAGCAGTTCTTC	CASSQDPSGSGEQFF
TRBJ2-1	.	TRBD2	TRBV28	TGTGCCAGCAGGTCCGGGACTAGCGGGATCTGGGCGGGTGAGCAGTTCTTC	CASRSGTSGIWAGEQFF
TRBJ2-5	.	.	TRBV24-1	TGTGCCACCAGTGATTTGTATTGGGGCGGACAAGAGACCCAGTACTTC	CATSDLYWGGQETQYF
TRBJ2-1	.	TRBD2	TRBV9	TGTGCCAGCAGCGTAGGTCGCGGGAGGACCGACAATGAGCAGTTCTTC	CASSVGRGRTDNEQFF
TRBJ1-2	.	.	TRBV7-9	TGTGCCAGCAGCACATCCAAGAACTATGGCTACACCTTC	CASSTSKNYGYTF